This T cell receptor beta chain was sequenced for a study of T-cell memory formation after mild COVID-19. Constant-segment primers and 5'RACE yielded cDNA libraries for TCR alpha and TCR beta, each carrying sample barcodes and UMIs. One entry per CDR3 protein results from TCRdb running MiXCR on the 5' RACE reads. The repertoire holds 250,000 to 350,000 distinct CDR3 sequences, with around 15% as singletons. Germline V CDR1 and CDR2: MNHEY, SVGAGI. V lost 6 bases to trimming and J lost 1 base; unmatched junction nucleotides: 1. CDR3 length equals 14 residues. The TCR comes from a man aged 18-30 years who had mild COVID-19 (a few samples of this study predate the infection). Cell type and time point are not known. Sequenced: PBMCs or a T cell subset sorted from them (not recorded which). The V gene is TRBV6-5, the J gene TRBJ1-5; TRBD1 matches at 9 bases. The chain's CDR3 is CASRGQGSNQPQHF. CDR3 nucleotide sequence: TGTGCCAGCAGGGGACAGGGCAGCAATCAGCCCCAGCATTTT.